This T cell receptor (beta chain) comes out of a study of identical twins. TCRdb re-analysed the 5' RACE reads in MiXCR, keeping a single row per CDR3 protein. This sample has 750,000 to 950,000 distinct CDR3 sequences, with roughly an eighth found just once. This CDR3 spans 15 amino acids. The trim removed 6 bases at V and 0 bases at J, leaving 7 bases unmatched. General observations from the study: With monozygotic twins, out-of-frame TCR alpha sharing exceeded what models estimated. There was an excess of low generation probability in the out-of-frame alpha sequences that twins shared. For out-of-frame beta sequences, excess twin sharing was weaker.

Turning to this clonotype: The antigen remains undetermined.

The same data also contributed to another study, on yellow fever vaccine responses in identical twins. As reported in that work: The authors reported partly convergent, partly personalized vaccine responses in identical twins.

The chain joins TRBV12-3 or TRBV12-4 to TRBJ2-7; 8 nucleotides match TRBD2. The sequence was obtained from a woman in her late teens or twenties in good health. Input material: PBMCs. Written as DNA, the CDR3 is TGTGCCAGCAGGGGAGCGGGGGAGAGCTCCTACGAGCAGTACTTC. Its protein product is CASRGAGESSYEQYF.